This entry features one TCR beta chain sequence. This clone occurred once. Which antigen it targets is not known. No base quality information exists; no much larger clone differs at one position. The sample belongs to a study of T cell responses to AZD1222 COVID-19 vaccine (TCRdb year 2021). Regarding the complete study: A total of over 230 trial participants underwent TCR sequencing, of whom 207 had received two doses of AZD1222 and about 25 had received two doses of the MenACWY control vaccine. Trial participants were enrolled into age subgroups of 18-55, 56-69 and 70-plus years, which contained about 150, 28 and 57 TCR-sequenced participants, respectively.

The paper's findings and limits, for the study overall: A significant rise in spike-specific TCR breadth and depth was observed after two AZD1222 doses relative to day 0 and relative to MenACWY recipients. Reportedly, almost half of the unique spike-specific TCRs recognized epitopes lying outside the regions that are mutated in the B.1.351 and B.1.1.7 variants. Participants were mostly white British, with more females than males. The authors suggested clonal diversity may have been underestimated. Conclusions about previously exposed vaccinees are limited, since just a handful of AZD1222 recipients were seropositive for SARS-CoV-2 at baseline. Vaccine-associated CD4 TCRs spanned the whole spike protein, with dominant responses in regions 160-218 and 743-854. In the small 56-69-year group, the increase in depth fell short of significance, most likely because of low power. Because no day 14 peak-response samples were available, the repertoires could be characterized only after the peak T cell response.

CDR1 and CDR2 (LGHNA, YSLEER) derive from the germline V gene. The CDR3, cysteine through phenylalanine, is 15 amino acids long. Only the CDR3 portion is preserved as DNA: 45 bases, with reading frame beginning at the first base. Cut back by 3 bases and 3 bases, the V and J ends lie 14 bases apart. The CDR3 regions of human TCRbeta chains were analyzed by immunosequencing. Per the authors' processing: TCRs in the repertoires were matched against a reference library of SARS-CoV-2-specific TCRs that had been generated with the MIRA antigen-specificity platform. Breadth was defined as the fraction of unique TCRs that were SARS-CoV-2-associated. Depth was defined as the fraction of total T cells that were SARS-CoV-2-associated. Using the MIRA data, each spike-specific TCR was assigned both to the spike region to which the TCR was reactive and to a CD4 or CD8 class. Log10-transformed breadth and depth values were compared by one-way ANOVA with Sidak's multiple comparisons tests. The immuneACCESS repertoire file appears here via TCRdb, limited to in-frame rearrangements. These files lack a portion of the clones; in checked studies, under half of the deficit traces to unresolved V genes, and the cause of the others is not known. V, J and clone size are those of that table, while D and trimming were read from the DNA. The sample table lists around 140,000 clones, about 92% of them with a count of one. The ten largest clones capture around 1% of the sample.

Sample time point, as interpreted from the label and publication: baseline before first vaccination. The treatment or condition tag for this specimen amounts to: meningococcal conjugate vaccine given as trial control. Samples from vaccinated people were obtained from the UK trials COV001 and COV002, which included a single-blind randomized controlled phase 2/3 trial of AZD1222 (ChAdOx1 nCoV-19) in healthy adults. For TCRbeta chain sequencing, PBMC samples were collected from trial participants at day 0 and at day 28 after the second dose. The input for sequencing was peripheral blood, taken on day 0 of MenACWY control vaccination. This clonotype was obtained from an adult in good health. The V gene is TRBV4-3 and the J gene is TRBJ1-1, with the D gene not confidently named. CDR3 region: CASSQYTGSYTEAFF. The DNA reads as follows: TGCGCCAGCAGCCAGTATACGGGGAGTTACACTGAAGCTTTCTTT.